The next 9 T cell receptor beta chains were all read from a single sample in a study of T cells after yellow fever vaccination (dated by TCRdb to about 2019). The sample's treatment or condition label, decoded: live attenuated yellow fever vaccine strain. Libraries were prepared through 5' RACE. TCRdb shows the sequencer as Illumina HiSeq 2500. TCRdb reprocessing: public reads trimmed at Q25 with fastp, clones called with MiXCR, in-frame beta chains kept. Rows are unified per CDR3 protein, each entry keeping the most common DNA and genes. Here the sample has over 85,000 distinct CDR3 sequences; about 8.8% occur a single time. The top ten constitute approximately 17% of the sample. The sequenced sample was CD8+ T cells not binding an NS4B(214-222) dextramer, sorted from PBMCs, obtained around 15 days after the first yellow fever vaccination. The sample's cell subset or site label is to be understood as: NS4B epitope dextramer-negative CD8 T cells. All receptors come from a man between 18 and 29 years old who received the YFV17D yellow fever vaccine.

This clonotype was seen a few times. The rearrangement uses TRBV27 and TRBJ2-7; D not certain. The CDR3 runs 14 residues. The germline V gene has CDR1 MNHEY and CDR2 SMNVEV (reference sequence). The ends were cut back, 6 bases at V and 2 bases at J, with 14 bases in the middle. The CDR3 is CASSIGGPPYEQYF. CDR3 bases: TGTGCCAGCAGCATCGGTGGCCCCCCCTACGAGCAGTACTTC.

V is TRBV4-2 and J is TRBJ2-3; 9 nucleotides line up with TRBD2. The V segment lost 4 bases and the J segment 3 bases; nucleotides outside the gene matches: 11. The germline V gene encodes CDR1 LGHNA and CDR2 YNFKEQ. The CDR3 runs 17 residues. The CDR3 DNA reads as TGTGCCAGCAGCCCCCAGGGGACAGCGGGGGGAACAGATACGCAGTATTTT. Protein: CASSPQGTAGGTDTQYF.

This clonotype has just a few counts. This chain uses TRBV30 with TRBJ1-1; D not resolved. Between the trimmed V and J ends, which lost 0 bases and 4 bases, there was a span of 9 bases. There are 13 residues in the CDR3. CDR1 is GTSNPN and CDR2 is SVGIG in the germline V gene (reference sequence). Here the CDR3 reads CAWSVWAATEAFF. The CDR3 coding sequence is TGTGCCTGGAGTGTATGGGCAGCCACTGAAGCTTTCTTT.

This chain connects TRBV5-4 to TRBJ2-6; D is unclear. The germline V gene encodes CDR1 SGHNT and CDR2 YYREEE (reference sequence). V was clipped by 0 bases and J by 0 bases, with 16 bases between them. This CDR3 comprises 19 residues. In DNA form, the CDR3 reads TGTGCCAGCAGCTTGGAGGCAGGCGGCCTCTCCTCTGGGGCCAACGTCCTGACTTTC. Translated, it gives CASSLEAGGLSSGANVLTF.

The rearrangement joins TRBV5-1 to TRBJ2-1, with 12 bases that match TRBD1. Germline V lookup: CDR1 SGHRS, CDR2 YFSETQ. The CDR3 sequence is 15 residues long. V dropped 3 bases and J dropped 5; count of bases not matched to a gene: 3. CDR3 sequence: CASSYRDRGHNEQFF. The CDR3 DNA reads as TGCGCCAGCAGCTACCGGGACAGGGGGCACAATGAGCAGTTCTTC.

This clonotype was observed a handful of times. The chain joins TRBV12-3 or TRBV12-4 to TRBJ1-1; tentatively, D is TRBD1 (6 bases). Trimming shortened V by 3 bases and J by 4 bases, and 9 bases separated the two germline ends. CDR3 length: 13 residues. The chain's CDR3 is CASSFRGATEAFF. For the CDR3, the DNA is TGTGCCAGCAGTTTTAGGGGGGCCACTGAAGCTTTCTTT.

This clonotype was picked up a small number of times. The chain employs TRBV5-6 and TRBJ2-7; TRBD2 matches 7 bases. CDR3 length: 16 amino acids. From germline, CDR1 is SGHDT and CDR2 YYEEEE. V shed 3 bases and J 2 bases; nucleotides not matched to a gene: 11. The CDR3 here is CASSSPRSGTPYEQYF. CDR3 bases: TGTGCCAGCAGCTCGCCCCGAAGCGGGACTCCCTACGAGCAGTACTTC.

CDR3 amino acids: CASSYPQPNEQFF. The CDR3 nucleotides read TGTGCCAGCAGCTACCCCCAGCCCAATGAGCAGTTCTTC. The chain joins TRBV7-9 to TRBJ2-1, with D hard to call. The CDR3 extends over 13 amino acids. Trimming cost V 4 bases and J 6 bases, with 10 bases left between them. CDR1 and CDR2 from the germline V gene are SEHNR and FQNEAQ (reference sequence).

CDR3: CASSLAWTGGTDTQYF. In nucleotides, the CDR3 is TGTGCCAGCAGCTTAGCTTGGACAGGGGGAACAGATACGCAGTATTTT. The genes are TRBV11-3 and TRBJ2-3; TRBD1 matches 10 bases. The CDR3 covers 16 residues. V lost 1 base to trimming and J lost 3 bases; unmatched junction nucleotides: 4. CDR1 and CDR2 (germline): SGHNT, YENEEA.